Listed below are T cell receptor beta chains from one sample, sequenced in a study of blood T cell repertoires in COVID-19. Sequencing used immunoSEQ multiplex PCR; TCRdb keeps in-frame clones, though not all of them. This table has approximately 260,000 clones, 65% to 85% appearing once. Source material: peripheral blood. Receptors were obtained from a woman in her thirties or forties with active or convalescent COVID-19. The conserved cysteine and the conserved F or W are not part of the CDR3 here. Each record gives: V gene, clone size, D gene, J gene, CDR3 protein. The D gene is left open where the match is weak. Size is stated for part of the rows, as once, few or many counts, or as a class when the clone is expanded.

V: TRBV28; size: .; D: .; J: TRBJ1-2; CDR3: ASSPQTGRDGYT
V: TRBV28; size: .; D: .; J: TRBJ2-5; CDR3: ASSLLGEQETQY
V: TRBV30; size: once; D: TRBD2; J: TRBJ2-3; CDR3: AWGYSGGADTQY
V: TRBV10-1; size: .; D: .; J: TRBJ1-1; CDR3: ASSESGTPEAF
V: TRBV11-1; size: .; D: .; J: TRBJ1-6; CDR3: ASSLTEGSPLH
V: TRBV15; size: .; D: .; J: TRBJ1-6; CDR3: ATSREPDFGNSPLH
V: TRBV10-1; size: once; D: .; J: TRBJ1-1; CDR3: ASSYQGNTEAF
V: TRBV19; size: .; D: TRBD1; J: TRBJ1-5; CDR3: ASSSQGLNQPQH
V: TRBV9; size: .; D: TRBD1; J: TRBJ1-1; CDR3: ASSGGQGRTEAF
V: TRBV28; size: few; D: .; J: TRBJ1-1; CDR3: ASSTMNTEAF
V: TRBV2; size: .; D: .; J: TRBJ2-7; CDR3: ASSAGYYEQY
V: TRBV10-2; size: .; D: .; J: TRBJ1-6; CDR3: ASRRQGNSPLH
V: TRBV6-5; size: .; D: TRBD2; J: TRBJ2-5; CDR3: ASSSTGGQETQY
V: TRBV7-8; size: once; D: .; J: TRBJ1-4; CDR3: ASSSRQGGGEKLF
V: TRBV19; size: .; D: TRBD1; J: TRBJ1-1; CDR3: ASMSRQGNTEAF
V: TRBV5-1; size: .; D: TRBD1; J: TRBJ1-2; CDR3: ASSLGDRRGYT
V: TRBV6-6; size: .; D: TRBD1; J: TRBJ1-5; CDR3: ASRPQGAYQPQH
V: TRBV10-1; size: .; D: TRBD1; J: TRBJ2-1; CDR3: ASSPLQGTVGQF
V: TRBV28; size: .; D: TRBD1; J: TRBJ2-2; CDR3: ASRLGQGWTGELF
V: TRBV5-1; size: .; D: TRBD1; J: TRBJ2-1; CDR3: ASSGGQSYNEQF
V: TRBV19; size: .; D: .; J: TRBJ1-1; CDR3: ASTTGGRLNTEAF
V: TRBV11-2; size: few; D: .; J: TRBJ1-3; CDR3: ASSFYRGSGNTIY